One sample yielded the 5 T cell receptor beta chains listed below, sequenced in a study of tumor-infiltrating lymphocytes in primary liver carcinoma. Total RNA amounting to around 450 ng was the source from which TCR beta cDNA was made with a constant-region primer. Slightly modified ARM-PCR, run as three nested multiplex PCR rounds, produced the TCR beta libraries. A C-beta reverse primer was combined with TRBV1-TRBV30 forward primers in the first two PCR rounds, and each round had ten to eleven cycles. In TCRdb, the multiplex PCR reads were re-called with MiXCR into one record per CDR3 protein. This sample has approximately 300,000 distinct CDR3 sequences; less than 75% occur once, and the top ten carry around 9.5%. RNA isolated from unsorted whole blood supplied the blood RNA, with germline DNA also extracted. The sequencing sample was made of peripheral blood. The source of these receptors is a man between 35 and 55 years old with primary liver carcinoma and hepatitis B virus infection.

The V gene is TRBV6-6, the J gene TRBJ2-2; 9 bases are shared with TRBD1. Looked up from germline, CDR1 is MNHNY and CDR2 is SVGAGI (reference sequence). CDR3 length equals 15 residues. Germline trimming cut 6 bases from V and 6 bases from J; bases unmatched to any gene: 8. The CDR3 bases are TGTGCCAGCAGCCGTCCCGGGACAGGGTCCGGGGAGCTGTTTTTT. Protein sequence: CASSRPGTGSGELFF.

A single count supports this clonotype. Because it lacks the conserved phenylalanine or tryptophan at the end, this CDR3 is likely a read error. This chain connects TRBV29-1 to TRBJ1-1; tentatively, D is TRBD1 (5 bases). The germline V and J ends were trimmed by 5 bases and 2 bases, with 15 bases remaining between them. Germline lookup yields CDR1 SQVTM and CDR2 ANQGSEA. The CDR3 runs to 14 residues. The CDR3 region has the DNA TGCAGCGTTTCGTGGGGCCAGGTAAACACTGAAGCTTTCTTA. Protein: CSVSWGQVNTEAFL.

This clonotype was observed once. A read error may be the cause here, since a much bigger clone is one base away. The V and J genes are TRBV12-3 or TRBV12-4 and TRBJ2-7, with 11 bases that match TRBD2. The trim removed 6 bases at V and 8 bases at J, leaving 15 bases unmatched. The CDR3 loop spans 16 amino acids. The CDR3: CASSRSLAGANSKQYF. The CDR3 DNA reads as TGTGCCAGCAGCCGATCACTAGCGGGAGCGAACTCCAAGCAGTACTTC.

To note about this clonotype: This may be a read error, as it is one base from a much larger clone. Given the absence of the conserved phenylalanine or tryptophan at the CDR3 end, a read error is likely. The chain is built from TRBV6-5 and TRBJ2-3; TRBD2 is a possible D gene (6 bases). Per germline, CDR1 MNHEY and CDR2 SVGAGI. This CDR3 comprises 14 residues. Trimming took off 4 bases at V and 2 bases at J, with 10 bases between the two ends. The CDR3 is CASSLAELTDTQYL. The CDR3 bases are TGTGCCAGCAGTTTAGCGGAGCTCACAGATACGCAGTATTTA.

Details on this clonotype: This could be a read error, since a much larger clone is one nucleotide away. V usage is TRBV6-6 and J usage is TRBJ2-7; 7 nucleotides agree with TRBD1. CDR1 MNHNY and CDR2 SVGAGI come from the germline V gene (reference sequence). Trimming took 6 bases from V and 5 from J; bases not matched to a gene: 7. The CDR3 runs 13 residues. CDR3 DNA: TGTGCCAGCAGCCCCGGGACAGTGGACGAGCAGTACTTC. Protein sequence: CASSPGTVDEQYF.